The clone carrying this T cell receptor (beta chain) came up a few times. What it binds is not known. These data come from a study of T cells in Graves' hyperthyroidism and ophthalmopathy. Findings and limits, study-wide: Blood also held most thyroid clonotypes expanded beyond 0.001.

Deletions cut 3 bases from V and 6 bases from J, with 16 bases between. Germline CDR1 is KGHSH and CDR2 is LQKENI. This CDR3 is 15 amino acids long. Regions amplified from RNA transcripts were the TCR beta CDR3 regions. Primed by the HTBI set, a first-round RT-PCR was run on the TCR CDR3. TCRdb reprocessed the multiplex PCR reads via MiXCR and lists one record per CDR3 protein. The sample lists approximately 710,000 distinct CDR3 sequences, 17% occurring once. The sequence came from a man aged 50-60 years with Graves' hyperthyroidism. J is TRBJ2-3 and V is TRBV18; perhaps D is TRBD1 or TRBD2 (5 bases each). Sequencing was performed on blood. CDR3 sequence (DNA): TGTGCCAGCTCACCTTCCGGGACCTATCGCGATACGCAGTATTTT. As protein: CASSPSGTYRDTQYF.